This T cell receptor (beta chain) was recovered during a study of spatial heterogeneity in lung cancer. Turning to the study itself: The study observed each unique TCR and UMI combination more than ten times on average in raw reads. The study's findings and limits: Detection of ubiquitous tumor TCRs in blood was higher at resection than follow-up.

Indicated time point: sample taken at primary tumor resection. Whole RNA came from tumor, nontumor lung or frozen PBMC and was sequenced without being sorted. Donation came from approximately 69 patients with untreated early-stage non-small cell lung cancer. This clonotype came up many times. Antigen: not known. This CDR3 spans 18 amino acids. Trimming at V came to 0 bases and at J to 4 bases, leaving 8 bases not matched to a gene. Germline CDR1 is LNHNV and CDR2 is YYDKDF (reference sequence). Each molecule of TCR cDNA was tagged with one unique molecular identifier. TCRdb analysed the 5' RACE reads with MiXCR anew, one entry per CDR3 protein. This table has about 95,000 distinct CDR3 sequences, around 10% appearing once.

This chain connects TRBV15 to TRBJ2-1; TRBD2 matches at 11 bases. Here the sequenced sample was PBMCs, taken at surgery. This sequence was found in a male donor with early-stage non-small cell lung cancer. In nucleotides, the CDR3 is TGTGCCACCAGCAGAGATCACCCTAGCGGGAGGAATTACAATGAGCAGTTCTTC. Protein product: CATSRDHPSGRNYNEQFF. Full variable domain (remainder filled in from reference TRBV15 and TRBJ2-1): DAMVIQNPRYQVTQFGKPVTLSCSQTLNHNVMYWYQQKSSQAPKLLFHYYDKDFNNEADTPDNFQSRRPNTSFCFLDIRSPGLGDTAMYLCATSRDHPSGRNYNEQFFGPGTRLTVL.